This TCR beta chain came from a study of blood T cell repertoires in COVID-19. Study-level background: Acute-phase and convalescent COVID-19 samples originated in the United States, Italy and Spain. PBMCs, B-cell-depleted T cells, or T cells were the source of the cDNA or gDNA that made up the material.

This CDR3 has 15 amino acids. CDR1 SGHAT and CDR2 FQNNGV come from the germline V gene. V was clipped by 0 bases and J by 5 bases, with 12 bases between them. In the source study's methods: It was from reference gene primer amplification that nucleated cell counts were estimated. The table came from immunoSEQ multiplex PCR; TCRdb's copy has only in-frame clones and leaves some out. The V and J calls and clone size come from that table; D and trimming were worked out from the DNA. Among some 180,000 clones listed, 88% were seen once. The material sequenced was peripheral blood. The sequence came from a man aged 50 or older who had recovered from COVID-19. The genes are TRBV11-2 and TRBJ2-3; a possible D gene is TRBD2 (5 bases). CDR3 nucleotide sequence: TGTGCCAGCAGCTTAGAACGGGCGAGGGAAGATACGCAGTATTTT. It yields the protein CASSLERAREDTQYF. The variable domain in full, with the rest retrieved from reference TRBV11-2 and TRBJ2-3, is EAGVAQSPRYKIIEKRQSVAFWCNPISGHATLYWYQQILGQGPKLLIQFQNNGVVDDSQLPKDRFSAERLKGVDSTLKIQPAKLEDSAVYLCASSLERAREDTQYFGPGTRLTVL.